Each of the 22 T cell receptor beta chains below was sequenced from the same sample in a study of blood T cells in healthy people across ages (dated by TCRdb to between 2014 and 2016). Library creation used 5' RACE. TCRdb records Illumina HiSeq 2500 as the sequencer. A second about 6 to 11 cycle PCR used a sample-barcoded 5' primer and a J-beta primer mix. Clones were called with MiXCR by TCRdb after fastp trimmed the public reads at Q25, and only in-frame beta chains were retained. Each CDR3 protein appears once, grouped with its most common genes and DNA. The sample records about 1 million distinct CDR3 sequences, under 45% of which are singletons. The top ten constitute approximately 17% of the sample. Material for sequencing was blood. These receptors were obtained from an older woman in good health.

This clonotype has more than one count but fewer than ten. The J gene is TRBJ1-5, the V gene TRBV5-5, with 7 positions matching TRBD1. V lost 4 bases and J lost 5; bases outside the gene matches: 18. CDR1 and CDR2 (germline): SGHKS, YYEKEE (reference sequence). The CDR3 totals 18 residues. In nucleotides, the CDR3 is TGTGCCAGCAGCCGGCGGGACAGAACTTCCGTCTATCATCAGCCCCAGCATTTT. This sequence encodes CASSRRDRTSVYHQPQHF.

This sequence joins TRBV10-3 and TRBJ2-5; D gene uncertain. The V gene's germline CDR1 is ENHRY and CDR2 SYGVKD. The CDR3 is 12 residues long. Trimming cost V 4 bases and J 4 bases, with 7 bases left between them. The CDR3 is CAISVERETQYF. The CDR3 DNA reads TGTGCCATCAGTGTAGAAAGAGAGACCCAGTACTTC.

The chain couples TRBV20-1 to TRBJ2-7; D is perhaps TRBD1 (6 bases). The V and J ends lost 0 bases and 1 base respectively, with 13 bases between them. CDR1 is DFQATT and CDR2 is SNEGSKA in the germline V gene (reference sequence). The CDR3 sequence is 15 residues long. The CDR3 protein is CSARDVVRGSYEQYF. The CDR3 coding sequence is TGCAGTGCTAGAGATGTGGTAAGGGGGTCCTACGAGCAGTACTTC.

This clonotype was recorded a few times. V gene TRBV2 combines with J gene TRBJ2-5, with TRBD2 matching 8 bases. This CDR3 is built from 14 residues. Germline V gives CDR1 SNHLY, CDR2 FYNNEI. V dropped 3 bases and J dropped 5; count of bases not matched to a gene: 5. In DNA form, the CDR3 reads TGTGCCAGCAGTGAGAGCGGGAGTTCCGAGACCCAGTACTTC. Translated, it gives CASSESGSSETQYF.

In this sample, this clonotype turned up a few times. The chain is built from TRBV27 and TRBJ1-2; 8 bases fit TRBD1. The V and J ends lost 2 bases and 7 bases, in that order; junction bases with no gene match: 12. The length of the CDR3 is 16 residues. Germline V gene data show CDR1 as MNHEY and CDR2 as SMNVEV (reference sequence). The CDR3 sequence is CASSLVRTGNIGGYTF. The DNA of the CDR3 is TGTGCCAGCAGTTTAGTAAGGACAGGGAATATAGGTGGCTACACCTTC.

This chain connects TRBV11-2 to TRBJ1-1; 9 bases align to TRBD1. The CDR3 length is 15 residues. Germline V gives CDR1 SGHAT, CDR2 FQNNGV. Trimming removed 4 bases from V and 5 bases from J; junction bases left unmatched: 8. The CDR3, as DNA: TGTGCCAGCAGCTATTTACCGGGACAGGGAACTGAAGCTTTCTTT. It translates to CASSYLPGQGTEAFF.

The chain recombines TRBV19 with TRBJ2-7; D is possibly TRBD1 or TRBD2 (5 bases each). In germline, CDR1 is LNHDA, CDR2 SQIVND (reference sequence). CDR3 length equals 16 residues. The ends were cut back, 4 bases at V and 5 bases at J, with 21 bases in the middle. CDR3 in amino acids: CASSTGGPGWSNEQYF. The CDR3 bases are TGTGCCAGTAGTACTGGGGGTCCCGGGTGGTCGAACGAGCAGTACTTC.

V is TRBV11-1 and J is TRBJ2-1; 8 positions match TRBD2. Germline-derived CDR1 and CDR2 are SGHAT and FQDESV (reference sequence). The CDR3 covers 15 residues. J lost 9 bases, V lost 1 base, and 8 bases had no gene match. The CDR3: CASSLGGGRRGEQFF. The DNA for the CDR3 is TGTGCCAGCAGCTTAGGTGGCGGGAGGCGCGGTGAGCAGTTCTTC. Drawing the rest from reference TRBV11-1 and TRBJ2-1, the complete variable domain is EAEVAQSPRYKITEKSQAVAFWCDPISGHATLYWYRQILGQGPELLVQFQDESVVDDSQLPKDRFSAERLKGVDSTLKIQPAELGDSAMYLCASSLGGGRRGEQFFGPGTRLTVL.

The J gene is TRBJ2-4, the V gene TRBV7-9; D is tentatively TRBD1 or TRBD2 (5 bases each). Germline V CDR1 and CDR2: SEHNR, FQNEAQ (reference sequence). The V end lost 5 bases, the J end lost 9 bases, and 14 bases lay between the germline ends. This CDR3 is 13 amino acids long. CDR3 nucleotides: TGTGCCAGCAGCCCAGGGACCTATCCCATTCAGTACTTC. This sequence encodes CASSPGTYPIQYF. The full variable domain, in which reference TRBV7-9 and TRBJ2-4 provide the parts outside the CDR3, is DTGVSQNPRHKITKRGQNVTFRCDPISEHNRLYWYRQTLGQGPEFLTYFQNEAQLEKSRLLSDRFSAERPKGSFSTLEIQRTEQGDSAMYLCASSPGTYPIQYFGAGTRLSVL.

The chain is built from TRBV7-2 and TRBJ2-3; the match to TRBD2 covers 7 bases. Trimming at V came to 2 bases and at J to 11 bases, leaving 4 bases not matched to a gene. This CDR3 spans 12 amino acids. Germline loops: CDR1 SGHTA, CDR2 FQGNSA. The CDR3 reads CASSLTGTKQYF. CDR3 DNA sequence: TGTGCCAGCAGCTTAACCGGGACTAAGCAGTATTTT.

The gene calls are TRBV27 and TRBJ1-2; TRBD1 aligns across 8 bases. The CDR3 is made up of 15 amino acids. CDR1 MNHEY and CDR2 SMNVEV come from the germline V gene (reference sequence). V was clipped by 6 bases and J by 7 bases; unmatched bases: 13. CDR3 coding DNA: TGTGCCAGCAGGGATTCAGGGGGCCGAGATGGTGGCTACACCTTC. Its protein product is CASRDSGGRDGGYTF.

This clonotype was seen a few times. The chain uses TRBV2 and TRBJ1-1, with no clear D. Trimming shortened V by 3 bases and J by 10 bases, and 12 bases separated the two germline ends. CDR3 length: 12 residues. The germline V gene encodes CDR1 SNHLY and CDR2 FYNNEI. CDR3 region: CASSDRPQRAFF. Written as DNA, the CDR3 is TGTGCCAGCAGTGATAGACCTCAGAGAGCTTTCTTT. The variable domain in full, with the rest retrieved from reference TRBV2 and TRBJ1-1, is EPEVTQTPSHQVTQMGQEVILRCVPISNHLYFYWYRQILGQKVEFLVSFYNNEISEKSEIFDDQFSVERPDGSNFTLKIRSTKLEDSAMYFCASSDRPQRAFFGQGTRLTVV.

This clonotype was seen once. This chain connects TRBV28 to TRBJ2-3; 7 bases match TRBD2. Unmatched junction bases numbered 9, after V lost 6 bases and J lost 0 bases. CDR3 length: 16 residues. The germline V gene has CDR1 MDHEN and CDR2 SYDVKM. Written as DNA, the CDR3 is TGTGCCAGCAGCCGATCTAGCGGACCTAGCACAGATACGCAGTATTTT. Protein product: CASSRSSGPSTDTQYF.

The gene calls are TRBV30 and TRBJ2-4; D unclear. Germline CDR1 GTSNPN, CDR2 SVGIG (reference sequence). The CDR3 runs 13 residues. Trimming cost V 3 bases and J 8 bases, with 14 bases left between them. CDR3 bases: TGTGCCTGGAGGGGCGGCCCTGGGGACATTCAGTACTTC. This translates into CAWRGGPGDIQYF.

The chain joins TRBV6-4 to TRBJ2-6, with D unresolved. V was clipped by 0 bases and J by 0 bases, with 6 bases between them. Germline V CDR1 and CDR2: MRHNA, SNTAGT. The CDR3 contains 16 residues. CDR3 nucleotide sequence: TGTGCCAGCAGTGACTCAGGGCTCTCTGGGGCCAACGTCCTGACTTTC. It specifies CASSDSGLSGANVLTF.

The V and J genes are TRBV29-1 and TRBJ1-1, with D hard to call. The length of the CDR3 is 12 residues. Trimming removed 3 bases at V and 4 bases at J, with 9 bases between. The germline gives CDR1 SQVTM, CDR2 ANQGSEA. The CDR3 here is CSVDEVGTEAFF. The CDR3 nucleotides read TGCAGCGTTGATGAAGTGGGCACTGAAGCTTTCTTT.

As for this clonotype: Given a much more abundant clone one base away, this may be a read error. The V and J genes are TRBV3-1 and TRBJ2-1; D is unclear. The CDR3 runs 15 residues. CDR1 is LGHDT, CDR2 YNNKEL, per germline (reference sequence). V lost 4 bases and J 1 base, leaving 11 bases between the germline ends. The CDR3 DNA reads TGTGCCAGCAGCCGTCTGACGGTGTCCTACAATGAGCAGTTCTTC. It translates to CASSRLTVSYNEQFF.

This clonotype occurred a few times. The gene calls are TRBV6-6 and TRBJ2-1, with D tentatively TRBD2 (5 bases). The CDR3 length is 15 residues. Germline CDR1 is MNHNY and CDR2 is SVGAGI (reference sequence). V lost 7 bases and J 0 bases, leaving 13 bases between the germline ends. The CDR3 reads CASKSAGLSYNEQFF. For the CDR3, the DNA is TGTGCCAGCAAGTCTGCGGGCCTCTCCTACAATGAGCAGTTCTTC.

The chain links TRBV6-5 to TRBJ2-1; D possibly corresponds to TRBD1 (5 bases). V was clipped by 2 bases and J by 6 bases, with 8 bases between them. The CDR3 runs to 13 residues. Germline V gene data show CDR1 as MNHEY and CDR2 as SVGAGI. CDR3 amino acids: CASSYPGINEQFF. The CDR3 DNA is TGTGCCAGCAGTTACCCAGGGATCAATGAGCAGTTCTTC.

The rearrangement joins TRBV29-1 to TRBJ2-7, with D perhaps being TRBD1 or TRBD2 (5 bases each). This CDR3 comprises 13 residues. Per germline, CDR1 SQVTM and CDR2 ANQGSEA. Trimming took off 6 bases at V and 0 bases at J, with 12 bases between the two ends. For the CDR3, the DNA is TGCAGCGTCGGGACGACGGCCTCCTACGAGCAGTACTTC. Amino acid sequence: CSVGTTASYEQYF.

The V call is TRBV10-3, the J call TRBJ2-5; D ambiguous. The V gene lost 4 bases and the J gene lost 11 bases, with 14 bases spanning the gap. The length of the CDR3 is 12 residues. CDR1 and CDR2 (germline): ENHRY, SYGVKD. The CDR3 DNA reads TGTGCCATCAGTGCGGCTCTGAATGAGCAGTACTTC. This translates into CAISAALNEQYF.

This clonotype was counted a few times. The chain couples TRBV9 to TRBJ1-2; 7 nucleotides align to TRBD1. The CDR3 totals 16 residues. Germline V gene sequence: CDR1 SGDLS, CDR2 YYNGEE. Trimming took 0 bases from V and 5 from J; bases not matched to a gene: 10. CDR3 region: CASSVGVRGDSYGYTF. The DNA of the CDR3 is TGTGCCAGCAGCGTAGGGGTGAGGGGGGACAGTTATGGCTACACCTTC.